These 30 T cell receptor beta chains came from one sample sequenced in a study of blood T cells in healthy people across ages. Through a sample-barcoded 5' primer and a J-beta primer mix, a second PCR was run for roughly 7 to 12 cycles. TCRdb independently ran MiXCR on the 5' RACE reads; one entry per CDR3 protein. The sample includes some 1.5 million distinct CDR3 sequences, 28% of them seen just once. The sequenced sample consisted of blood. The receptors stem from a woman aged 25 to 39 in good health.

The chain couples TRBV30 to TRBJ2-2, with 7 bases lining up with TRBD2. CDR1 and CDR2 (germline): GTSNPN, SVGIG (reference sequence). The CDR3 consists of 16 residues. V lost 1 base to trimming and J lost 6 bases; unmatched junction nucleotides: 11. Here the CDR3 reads CAWSGPPRGRAGELFF. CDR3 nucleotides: TGTGCCTGGAGTGGGCCCCCGCGGGGGAGGGCCGGGGAGCTGTTTTTT.

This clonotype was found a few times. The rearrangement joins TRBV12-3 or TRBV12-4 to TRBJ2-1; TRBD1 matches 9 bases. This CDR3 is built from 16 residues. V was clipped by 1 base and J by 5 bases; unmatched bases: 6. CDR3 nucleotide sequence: TGTGCCAGCAGTTTAGTTAGGGACAGGGACCACAATGAGCAGTTCTTC. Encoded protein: CASSLVRDRDHNEQFF.

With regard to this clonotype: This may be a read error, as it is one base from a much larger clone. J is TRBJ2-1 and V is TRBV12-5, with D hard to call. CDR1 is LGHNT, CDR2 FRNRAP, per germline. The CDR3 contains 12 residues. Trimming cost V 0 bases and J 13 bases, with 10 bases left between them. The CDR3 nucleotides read TGTGCTAGTGGTTTGGTAGAGGAGACCCAGTTCTTC. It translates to CASGLVEETQFF.

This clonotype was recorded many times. The CDR3 reads CSAILVGNYGYTF. The DNA of the CDR3 is TGCAGCGCCATCCTGGTAGGCAACTATGGCTACACCTTC. V and J are TRBV29-1 and TRBJ1-2; D call uncertain. CDR3 size: 13 residues. The germline CDR1 and CDR2 sequences are SQVTM and ANQGSEA. V was trimmed by 7 bases and J by 2 bases, leaving 14 bases between them.

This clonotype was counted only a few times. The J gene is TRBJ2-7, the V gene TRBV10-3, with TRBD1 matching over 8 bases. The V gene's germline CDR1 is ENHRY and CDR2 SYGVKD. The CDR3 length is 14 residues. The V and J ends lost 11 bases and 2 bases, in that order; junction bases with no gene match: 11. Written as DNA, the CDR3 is TGTGCCGGCGACAGGGGACCCACGACCTACGAGCAGTACTTC. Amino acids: CAGDRGPTTYEQYF.

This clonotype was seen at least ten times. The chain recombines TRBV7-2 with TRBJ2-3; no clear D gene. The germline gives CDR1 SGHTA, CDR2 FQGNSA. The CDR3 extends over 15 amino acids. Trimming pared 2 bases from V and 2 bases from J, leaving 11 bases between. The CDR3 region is CASSLQGIPTDTQYF. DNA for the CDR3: TGTGCCAGCAGCTTACAAGGGATTCCCACAGATACGCAGTATTTT.

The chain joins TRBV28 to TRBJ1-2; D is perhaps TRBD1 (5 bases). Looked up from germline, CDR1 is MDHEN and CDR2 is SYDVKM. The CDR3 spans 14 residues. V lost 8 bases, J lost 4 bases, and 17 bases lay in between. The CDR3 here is CASVKLGVGYGYTF. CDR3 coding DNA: TGTGCCAGCGTCAAATTAGGGGTTGGCTATGGCTACACCTTC.

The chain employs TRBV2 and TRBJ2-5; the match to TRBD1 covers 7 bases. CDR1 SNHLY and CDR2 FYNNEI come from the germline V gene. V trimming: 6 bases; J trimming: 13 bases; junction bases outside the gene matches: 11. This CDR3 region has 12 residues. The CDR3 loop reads CASRATGAAPYF. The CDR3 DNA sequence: TGTGCCAGCAGGGCTACAGGGGCTGCCCCGTACTTC.

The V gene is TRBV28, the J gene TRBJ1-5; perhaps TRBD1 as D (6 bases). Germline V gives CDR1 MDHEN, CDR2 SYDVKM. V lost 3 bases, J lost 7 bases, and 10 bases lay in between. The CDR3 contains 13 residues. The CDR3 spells CASSFTGKQPQHF. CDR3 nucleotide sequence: TGTGCCAGCAGTTTTACAGGGAAACAGCCCCAGCATTTT.

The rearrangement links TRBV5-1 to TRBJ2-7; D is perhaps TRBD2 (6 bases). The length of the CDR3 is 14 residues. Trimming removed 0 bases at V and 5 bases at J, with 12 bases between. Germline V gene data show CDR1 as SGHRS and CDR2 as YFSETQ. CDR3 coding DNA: TGCGCCAGCAGCTTGGCCTCGACGGGAGACGAGCAGTACTTC. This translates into CASSLASTGDEQYF.

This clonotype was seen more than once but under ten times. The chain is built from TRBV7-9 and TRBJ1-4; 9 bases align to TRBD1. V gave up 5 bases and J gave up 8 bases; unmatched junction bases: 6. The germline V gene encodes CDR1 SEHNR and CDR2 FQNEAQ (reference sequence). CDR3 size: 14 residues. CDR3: CASSRQGVGEKLFF. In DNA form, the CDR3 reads TGTGCCAGCAGCCGACAGGGGGTTGGCGAAAAACTGTTTTTT.

The CDR3 spells CASSRDGRAGNEQFF. The CDR3 DNA sequence: TGCGCCAGCAGCCGGGACGGGAGGGCCGGCAATGAGCAGTTCTTC. V usage is TRBV5-1 and J usage is TRBJ2-1; 8 bases are a match to TRBD2. The CDR3 spans 15 residues. J was trimmed by 6 bases and V by 4 bases; bases with no gene match: 9. Per the germline V gene, CDR1 is SGHRS and CDR2 is YFSETQ.

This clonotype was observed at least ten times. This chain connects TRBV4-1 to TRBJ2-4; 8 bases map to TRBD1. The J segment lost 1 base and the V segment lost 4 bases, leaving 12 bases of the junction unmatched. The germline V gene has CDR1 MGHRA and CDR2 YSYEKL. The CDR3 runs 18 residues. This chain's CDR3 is CASSRPMRQGAAKNIQYF. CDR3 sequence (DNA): TGCGCCAGCAGCCGCCCGATGCGGCAGGGGGCCGCCAAAAACATTCAGTACTTC.

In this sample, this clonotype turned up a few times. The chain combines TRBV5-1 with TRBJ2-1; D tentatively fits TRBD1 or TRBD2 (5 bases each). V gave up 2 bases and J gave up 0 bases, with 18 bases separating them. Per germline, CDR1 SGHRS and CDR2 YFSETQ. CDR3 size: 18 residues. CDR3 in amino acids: CASSFKRGGESSYNEQFF. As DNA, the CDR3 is TGCGCCAGCAGCTTTAAGAGGGGCGGCGAGAGCTCCTACAATGAGCAGTTCTTC.

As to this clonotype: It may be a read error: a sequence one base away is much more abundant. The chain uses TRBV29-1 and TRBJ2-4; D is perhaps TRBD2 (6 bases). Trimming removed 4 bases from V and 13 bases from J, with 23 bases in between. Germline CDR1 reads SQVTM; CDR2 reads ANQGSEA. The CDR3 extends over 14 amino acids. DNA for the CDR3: TGCAGCGTTGTTGGAGGGCCGTTATCCAATGAGCAGTACTTC. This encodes CSVVGGPLSNEQYF.

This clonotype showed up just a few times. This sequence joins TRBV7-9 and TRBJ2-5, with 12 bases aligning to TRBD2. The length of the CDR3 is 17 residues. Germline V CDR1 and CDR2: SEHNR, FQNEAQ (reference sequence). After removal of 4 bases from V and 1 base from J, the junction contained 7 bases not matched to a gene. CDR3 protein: CASSWTSGVNFQETQYF. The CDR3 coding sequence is TGTGCCAGCAGCTGGACTAGCGGGGTCAACTTCCAAGAGACCCAGTACTTC.

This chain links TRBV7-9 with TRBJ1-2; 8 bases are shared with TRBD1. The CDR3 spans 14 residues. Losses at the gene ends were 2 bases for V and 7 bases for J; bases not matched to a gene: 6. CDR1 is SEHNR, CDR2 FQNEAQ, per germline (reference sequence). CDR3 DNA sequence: TGTGCCAGCAGCTTATCGGGACAGGTTGCTGGCTACACCTTC. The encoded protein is CASSLSGQVAGYTF. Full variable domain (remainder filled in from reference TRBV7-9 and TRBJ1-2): DTGVSQNPRHKITKRGQNVTFRCDPISEHNRLYWYRQTLGQGPEFLTYFQNEAQLEKSRLLSDRFSAERPKGSFSTLEIQRTEQGDSAMYLCASSLSGQVAGYTFGSGTRLTVV.

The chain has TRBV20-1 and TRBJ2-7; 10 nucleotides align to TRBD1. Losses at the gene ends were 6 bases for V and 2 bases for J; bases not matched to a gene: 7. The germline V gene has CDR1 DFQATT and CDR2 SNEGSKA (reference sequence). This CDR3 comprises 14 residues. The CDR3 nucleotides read TGCAGTGCCCTAGGACAGGGGGTAACCTACGAGCAGTACTTC. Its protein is CSALGQGVTYEQYF.

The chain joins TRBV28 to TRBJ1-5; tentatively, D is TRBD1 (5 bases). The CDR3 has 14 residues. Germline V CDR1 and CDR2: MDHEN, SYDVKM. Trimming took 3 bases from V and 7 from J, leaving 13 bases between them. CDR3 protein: CASSFYQGRQPQHF. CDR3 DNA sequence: TGTGCCAGCAGTTTTTATCAGGGCCGGCAGCCCCAGCATTTT.

The CDR3 DNA reads as TGTGCCACCAGTGATACGGGACTAGCGGGGTACAATGAGCAGTTCTTC. This translates into CATSDTGLAGYNEQFF. V and J are TRBV24-1 and TRBJ2-1; TRBD2 agrees at 13 bases. The CDR3 contains 16 residues. V lost 3 bases to trimming and J lost 4 bases; unmatched junction nucleotides: 2. Germline V CDR1 and CDR2: KGHDR, SFDVKD.

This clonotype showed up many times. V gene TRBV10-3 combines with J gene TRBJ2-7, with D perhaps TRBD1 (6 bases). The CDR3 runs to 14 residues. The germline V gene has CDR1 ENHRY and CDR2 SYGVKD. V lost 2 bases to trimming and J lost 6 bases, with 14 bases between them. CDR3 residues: CAISEGNRVTEQYF. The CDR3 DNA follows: TGTGCCATCAGTGAGGGTAACAGGGTAACCGAGCAGTACTTC.

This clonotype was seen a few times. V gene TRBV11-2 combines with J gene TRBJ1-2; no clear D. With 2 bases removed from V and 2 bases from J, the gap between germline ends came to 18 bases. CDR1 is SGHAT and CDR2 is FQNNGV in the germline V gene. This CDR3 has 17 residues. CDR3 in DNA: TGTGCCAGCAGCTTAACCACCGCGGGAGGGCCCAACTATGGCTACACCTTC. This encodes CASSLTTAGGPNYGYTF. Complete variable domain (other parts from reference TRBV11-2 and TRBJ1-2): EAGVAQSPRYKIIEKRQSVAFWCNPISGHATLYWYQQILGQGPKLLIQFQNNGVVDDSQLPKDRFSAERLKGVDSTLKIQPAKLEDSAVYLCASSLTTAGGPNYGYTFGSGTRLTVV.

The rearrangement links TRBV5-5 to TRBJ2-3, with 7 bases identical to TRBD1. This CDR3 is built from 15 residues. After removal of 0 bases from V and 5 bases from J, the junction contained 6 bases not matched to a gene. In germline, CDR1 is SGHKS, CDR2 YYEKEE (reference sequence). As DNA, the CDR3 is TGTGCCAGCAGCTTGGGGGACAGCCCCTTAGATACGCAGTATTTT. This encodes CASSLGDSPLDTQYF.

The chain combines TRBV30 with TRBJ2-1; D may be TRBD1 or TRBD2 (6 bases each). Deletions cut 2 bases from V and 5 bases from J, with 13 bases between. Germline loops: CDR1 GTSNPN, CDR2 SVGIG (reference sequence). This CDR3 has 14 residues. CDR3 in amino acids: CAWSRGRWDNEQFF. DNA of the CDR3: TGTGCCTGGAGTCGGGGGCGGTGGGACAATGAGCAGTTCTTC.

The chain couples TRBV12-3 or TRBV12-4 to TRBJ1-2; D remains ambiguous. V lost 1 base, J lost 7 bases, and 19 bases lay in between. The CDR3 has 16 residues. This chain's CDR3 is CASSLVLAVGLGGYTF. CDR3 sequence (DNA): TGTGCCAGCAGTTTAGTCCTGGCAGTCGGTTTGGGTGGCTACACCTTC.

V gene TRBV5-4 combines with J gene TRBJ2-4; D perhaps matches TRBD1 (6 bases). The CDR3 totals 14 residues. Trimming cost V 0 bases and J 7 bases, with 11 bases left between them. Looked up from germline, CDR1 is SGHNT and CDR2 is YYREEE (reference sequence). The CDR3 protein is CASSLAGEFNIQYF. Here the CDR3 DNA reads TGTGCCAGCAGCTTGGCAGGGGAATTCAACATTCAGTACTTC. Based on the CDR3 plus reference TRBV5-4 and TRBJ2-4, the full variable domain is ETGVTQSPTHLIKTRGQQVTLRCSSQSGHNTVSWYQQALGQGPQFIFQYYREEENGRGNFPPRFSGLQFPNYSSELNVNALELDDSALYLCASSLAGEFNIQYFGAGTRLSVL.

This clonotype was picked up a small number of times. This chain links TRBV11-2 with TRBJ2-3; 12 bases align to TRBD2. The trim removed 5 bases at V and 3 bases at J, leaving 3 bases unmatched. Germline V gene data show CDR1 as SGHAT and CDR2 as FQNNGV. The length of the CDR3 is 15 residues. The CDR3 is CASSRTSGDTDTQYF. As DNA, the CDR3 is TGTGCCAGCAGCCGGACTAGCGGGGATACAGATACGCAGTATTTT.

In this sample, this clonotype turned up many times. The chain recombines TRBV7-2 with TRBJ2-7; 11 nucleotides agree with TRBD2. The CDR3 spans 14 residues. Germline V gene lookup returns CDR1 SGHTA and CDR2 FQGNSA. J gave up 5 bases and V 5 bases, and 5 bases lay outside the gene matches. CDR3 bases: TGTGCCAGCAGCCCCGGACTAGCGGGCCACGAGCAGTACTTC. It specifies CASSPGLAGHEQYF.

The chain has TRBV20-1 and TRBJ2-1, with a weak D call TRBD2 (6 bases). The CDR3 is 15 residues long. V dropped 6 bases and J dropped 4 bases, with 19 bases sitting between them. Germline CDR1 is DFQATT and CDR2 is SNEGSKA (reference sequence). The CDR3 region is CSAPRGGFAYNEQFF. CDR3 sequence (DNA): TGCAGTGCGCCCCGAGGAGGGTTCGCTTACAATGAGCAGTTCTTC.

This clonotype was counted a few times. The CDR3 nucleotides read TGTGCTAGTGGTTTCCAGGAGGGAGCCAATGAGCAGTTCTTC. This codes for CASGFQEGANEQFF. The rearrangement uses TRBV12-5 and TRBJ2-1; D is possibly TRBD2 (6 bases). Between the trimmed V and J ends, which lost 3 bases and 6 bases, there was a span of 12 bases. The CDR3 runs to 14 residues. Germline-derived CDR1 and CDR2 are LGHNT and FRNRAP.